This record looks at one TCR beta chain sequence and its context. This record belongs to a study of shared clonotypes between healthy human individuals. The CDR3 consists of 16 residues. The V end lost 2 bases, the J end lost 3 bases, and 16 bases lay between the germline ends. In germline, CDR1 is SGHAT, CDR2 FQNNGV. Clones were sequenced by immunoSEQ multiplex PCR, and TCRdb holds only the in-frame ones, with some missing. Of roughly 660,000 clones listed, 90% were seen once; the top ten hold more than 30%. This TCR derives from a man aged 18 to 29 in good health. Some clones in this sample may be carry-over from other donors' samples. This rearrangement joins TRBV11-2 to TRBJ2-5, with D unclear. Sequenced material: memory CD8+ T cells from PBMCs. Regarding subset: CD45RO+ cells pooled with CCR7-negative TemRA cells. CDR3 protein: CASSLPRSLGKETQYF. Here the CDR3 DNA reads TGTGCCAGCAGCTTACCTCGTTCTTTAGGAAAAGAGACCCAGTACTTC.